This TCR beta chain was found in a study of T-cell memory formation after mild COVID-19. Study results and caveats: Contracting clones from day 15 to 85 had balanced CD4/CD8; later expanders favoured CD4+. Among CD4+ contracting clones, most were CM and EM, and CD8+ ones EMRA.

This CDR3 region has 16 residues. V was clipped by 1 base and J by 6 bases; unmatched bases: 12. After 5'RACE with constant-segment primers, TCR alpha and TCR beta cDNA libraries carrying sample barcodes and UMIs were obtained. TCRdb analysed the 5' RACE reads with MiXCR anew, one entry per CDR3 protein. The sample comprises 560,000 or so distinct CDR3 sequences, 15% to 20% of which are singletons, and approximately 8.1% rests with the top ten. As to this clonotype: The antigen is not known.

Sequences were obtained from PBMCs or a T cell subset sorted from them (not recorded which). This TCR was sampled from an adult woman who had mild COVID-19 (a few samples of this study predate the infection). Cell type and time point are not known. This chain links TRBV12-3 or TRBV12-4 with TRBJ2-7; 7 bases are a match to TRBD2. The CDR3 sequence: CASSLGGGSPYLEQYF. CDR3 coding DNA: TGTGCCAGCAGTTTAGGGGGCGGGAGCCCCTATCTCGAGCAGTACTTC.